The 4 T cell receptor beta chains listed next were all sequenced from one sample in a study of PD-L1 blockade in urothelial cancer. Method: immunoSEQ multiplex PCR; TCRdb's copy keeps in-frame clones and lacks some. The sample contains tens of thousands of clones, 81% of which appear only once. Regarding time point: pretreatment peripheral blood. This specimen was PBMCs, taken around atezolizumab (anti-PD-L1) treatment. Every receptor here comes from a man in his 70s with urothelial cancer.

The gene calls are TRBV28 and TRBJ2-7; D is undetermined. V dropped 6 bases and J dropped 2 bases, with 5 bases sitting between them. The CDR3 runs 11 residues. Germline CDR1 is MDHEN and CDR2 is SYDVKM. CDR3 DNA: TGTGCCAGCAGCCGTGCCTACGAGCAGTACTTC. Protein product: CASSRAYEQYF.

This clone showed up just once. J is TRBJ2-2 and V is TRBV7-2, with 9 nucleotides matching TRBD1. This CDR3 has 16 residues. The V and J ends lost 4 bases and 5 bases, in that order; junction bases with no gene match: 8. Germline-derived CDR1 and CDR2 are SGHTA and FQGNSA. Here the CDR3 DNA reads TGTGCCAGCAGCTCTCACCCGACAGGGGGGACCGGGGAGCTGTTTTTT. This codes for CASSSHPTGGTGELFF.

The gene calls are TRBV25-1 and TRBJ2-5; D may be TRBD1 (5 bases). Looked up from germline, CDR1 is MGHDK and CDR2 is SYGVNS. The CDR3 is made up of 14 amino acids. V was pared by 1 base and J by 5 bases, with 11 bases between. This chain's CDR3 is CASSEFGQGETQYF. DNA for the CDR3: TGTGCCAGCAGTGAATTCGGGCAGGGTGAGACCCAGTACTTC.

The CDR3 sequence: CASSHATGGLVGELFF. CDR3 sequence (DNA): TGTGCCAGCAGCCATGCGACAGGGGGCTTGGTCGGGGAGCTGTTTTTT. The chain employs TRBV14 and TRBJ2-2; 10 positions match TRBD1. This CDR3 is built from 16 residues. Germline loops: CDR1 SGHDN, CDR2 FVKESK. After removal of 3 bases from V and 7 bases from J, the junction contained 8 bases not matched to a gene.